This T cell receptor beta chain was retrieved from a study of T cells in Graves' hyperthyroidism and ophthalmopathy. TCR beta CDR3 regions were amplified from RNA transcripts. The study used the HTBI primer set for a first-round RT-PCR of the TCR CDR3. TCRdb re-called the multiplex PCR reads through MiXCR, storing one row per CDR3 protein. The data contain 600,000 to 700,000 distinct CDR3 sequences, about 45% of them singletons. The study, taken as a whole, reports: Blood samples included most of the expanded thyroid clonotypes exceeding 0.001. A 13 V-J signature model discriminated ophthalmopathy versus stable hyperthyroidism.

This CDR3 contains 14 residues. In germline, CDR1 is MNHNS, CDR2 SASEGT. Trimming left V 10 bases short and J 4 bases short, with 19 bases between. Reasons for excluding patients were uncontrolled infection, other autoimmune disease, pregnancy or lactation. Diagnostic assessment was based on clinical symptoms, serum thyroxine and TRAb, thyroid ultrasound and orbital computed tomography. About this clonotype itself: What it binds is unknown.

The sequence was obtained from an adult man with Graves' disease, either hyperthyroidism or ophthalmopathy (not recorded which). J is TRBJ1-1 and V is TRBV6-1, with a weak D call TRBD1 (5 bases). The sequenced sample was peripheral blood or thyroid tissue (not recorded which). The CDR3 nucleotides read TGTGCCATCGGAAGCAGTCGGGGGGGCACTGAAGCTTTCTTT. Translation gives CAIGSSRGGTEAFF.